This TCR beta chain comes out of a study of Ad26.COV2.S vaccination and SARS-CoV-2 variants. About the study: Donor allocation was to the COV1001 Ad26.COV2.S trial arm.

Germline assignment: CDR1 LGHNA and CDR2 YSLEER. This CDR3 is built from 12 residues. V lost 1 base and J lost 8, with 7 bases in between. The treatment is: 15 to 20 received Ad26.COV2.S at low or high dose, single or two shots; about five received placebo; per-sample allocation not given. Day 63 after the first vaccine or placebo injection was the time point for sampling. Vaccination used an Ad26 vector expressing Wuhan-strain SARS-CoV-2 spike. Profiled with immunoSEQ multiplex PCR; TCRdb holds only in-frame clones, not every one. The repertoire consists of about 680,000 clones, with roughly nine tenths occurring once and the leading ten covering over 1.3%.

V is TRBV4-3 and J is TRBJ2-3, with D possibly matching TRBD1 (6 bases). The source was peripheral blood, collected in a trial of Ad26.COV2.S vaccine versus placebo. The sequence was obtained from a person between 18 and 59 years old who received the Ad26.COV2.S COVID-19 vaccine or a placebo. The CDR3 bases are TGCGCCAGCAGCCAAGGAGGGGGTACGCAGTATTTT. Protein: CASSQGGGTQYF.